The present TCR beta chain was sequenced within a study of T cell changes during pregnancy in multiple sclerosis (dated by TCRdb to between 2018 and 2021). Describing the broader study: In women with multiple sclerosis, the researchers looked at how the T cell repertoire shifted as pregnancy progressed.

The receptor library was made with the immunoSEQ multiplex PCR assay. TCRdb stores this immuneACCESS table with in-frame sequences only. Part of the clones is absent; in the studies checked, under half of the shortfall reflects unresolved V genes, and no reason is known for the rest. Across this sample there are under 55,000 clones, with approximately 92% seen only once. The ten largest account for roughly 0.71% of the sample. For CDR1 and CDR2, the germline V gene lists SGHTA and FQGTGA. Relative to germline, V is 0 bases shorter and J is 4 bases shorter, with 15 bases between their ends. The CDR3 contains 16 residues, cysteine and phenylalanine counted. CDR3 DNA only is kept here, 48 bases in frame from base 1. About this clone itself: The target of this receptor is not known. No base-level quality is on record; no much larger clone is a single base apart.

The receptor comes from a female donor with multiple sclerosis, enrolled in a pregnancy study. The sequencing here drew on CD4+ T cells from peripheral blood mononuclear cells, taken in the third trimester of pregnancy. This chain joins TRBV7-3 to TRBJ1-2, and the D gene may be TRBD1, 6 bases matching. In nucleotide form, the sequence is TGTGCCAGCAGCTTAACCCCGGGGGGCCACCCCTATGGCTACACCTTC. It specifies CASSLTPGGHPYGYTF. The CDR3, completed at both ends by the reference TRBV7-3 and TRBJ1-2 genes, gives the full variable domain GAGVSQTPSNKVTEKGKYVELRCDPISGHTALYWYRQSLGQGPEFLIYFQGTGAADDSGLPNDRFFAVRPEGSVSTLKIQRTERGDSAVYLCASSLTPGGHPYGYTFGSGTRLTVV.